This T cell receptor beta chain was identified during a study of TIL therapy for anti-PD-1-resistant metastatic lung cancer. Study-wide background: Half of patients were current or former smokers.

The study, taken as a whole, reports: Many TIL product clones were absent from baseline tumor, suggesting clonal contraction.

Trimming shortened V by 2 bases and J by 7 bases, and 14 bases separated the two germline ends. The CDR3 runs 14 residues. Looked up from germline, CDR1 is MNHEY and CDR2 is SVGAGI. Time point described: pre-treatment sample, taken before nivolumab and TIL therapy. Tumor tissue came from excised metastases, mostly pleural nodules or supraclavicular lymph nodes. Enrollment ran from 2017 to January 2020. As to this clone: Its target is unknown.

Sequencing used immunoSEQ v3. Sequencing depth was 1.5 million to 2 million read pairs for survey level, roughly 4.5-6.5 million for deep. This table comes from immunoSEQ multiplex PCR, and its TCRdb copy is limited to in-frame clones, with some not included. The table includes roughly 28,000 clones, 63% detected once. Specimen: tumor tissue, collected at baseline. The clonotype was recovered from a woman between 30 and 79 years old with non-small cell lung cancer. V usage is TRBV6-5 and J usage is TRBJ1-2; D is undetermined. The CDR3 DNA sequence: TGTGCCAGCAGTTACCGTCCGGGAGGGTCTGGCTACACCTTC. Protein product: CASSYRPGGSGYTF.